This entry describes one T cell receptor beta chain. Its target is unknown. Data came from immunoSEQ multiplex PCR; TCRdb stores just in-frame clones and leaves some out. This sample has 150,000 to 200,000 clones, with less than 95% found just once. The sample is drawn from a study of T cell responses to AZD1222 COVID-19 vaccine. The CDR3 length is 11 residues. Germline CDR1 reads MNHEY; CDR2 reads SMNVEV (reference sequence). The V and J ends lost 7 bases and 10 bases, in that order; junction bases with no gene match: 2. Study-level findings and limits: Spike-specific TCR breadth and depth grew following two AZD1222 doses.

The TCR originated in an adult who received the AZD1222 COVID-19 vaccine. Source: peripheral blood, taken 28 days after the second AZD1222 dose. The chain recombines TRBV27 with TRBJ2-1, with 9 nucleotides matching TRBD2. CDR3 coding DNA: TGTGCCAGCAAGGCGGGGGGGGAGCAGTTCTTC. Protein: CASKAGGEQFF.